Below are 32 T cell receptor beta chains sequenced from a single sample in a study of identifying expanded T cells in peripheral blood. Generated by immunoSEQ multiplex PCR, the TCRdb table keeps only in-frame clones and is missing some. This sample yields 85,000 to 95,000 clones, of which almost 90% are seen a single time; around 3.8% belongs to the top ten. Source material: blood. These receptors all stem from a person aged 18 to 70 in good health.

V and J are TRBV15 and TRBJ2-7, with D perhaps assigned TRBD1 or TRBD2 (5 bases each). This CDR3 region has 16 residues. The germline CDR1 and CDR2 sequences are LNHNV and YYDKDF (reference sequence). V was cut by 9 bases and J by 3 bases, with 24 bases left in between. The chain's CDR3 is CATITPPEGSDYEQYF. The CDR3 bases are TGTGCCACGATCACACCTCCCGAGGGGTCGGACTACGAGCAGTACTTC. The variable domain in full, with the rest retrieved from reference TRBV15 and TRBJ2-7, is DAMVIQNPRYQVTQFGKPVTLSCSQTLNHNVMYWYQQKSSQAPKLLFHYYDKDFNNEADTPDNFQSRRPNTSFCFLDIRSPGLGDTAMYLCATITPPEGSDYEQYFGPGTRLTVT.

CDR3: CASSLPTVNTEAFF. CDR3 nucleotides: TGTGCCAGCAGTTTACCAACAGTGAACACTGAAGCTTTCTTT. J is TRBJ1-1 and V is TRBV28, with D uncertain. CDR3 length: 14 amino acids. Looked up from germline, CDR1 is MDHEN and CDR2 is SYDVKM. V shed 2 bases and J shed 0 bases, with 7 bases lying between them.

The chain combines TRBV30 with TRBJ1-1; 8 bases are shared with TRBD1. Losses at the gene ends were 6 bases for V and 5 bases for J; bases not matched to a gene: 11. CDR1 and CDR2 (germline): GTSNPN, SVGIG (reference sequence). The CDR3 sequence is 14 residues long. The CDR3 DNA follows: TGTGCCTGTAAGAACCCGACAGGGGCGACTGAAGCTTTCTTT. Protein sequence: CACKNPTGATEAFF.

The chain couples TRBV6-5 to TRBJ2-2; 7 nucleotides line up with TRBD1. The CDR3 totals 15 residues. From germline, CDR1 is MNHEY and CDR2 SVGAGI. J lost 5 bases, V lost 7 bases, and 10 bases had no gene match. The CDR3 DNA sequence: TGTGCCAGCAAACAACGACAGGGCTGGACCGGGGAGCTGTTTTTT. Its translation: CASKQRQGWTGELFF.

This chain uses TRBV28 with TRBJ2-3; 7 nucleotides agree with TRBD2. Germline V lookup: CDR1 MDHEN, CDR2 SYDVKM. This CDR3 has 17 amino acids. The ends lost 2 bases at V and 0 bases at J; junction bases unmatched: 8. The CDR3 loop reads CASSLIGLAVSTDTQYF. DNA of the CDR3: TGTGCCAGCAGTTTAATTGGGCTAGCGGTTAGCACAGATACGCAGTATTTT.

The V call is TRBV28, the J call TRBJ1-2; TRBD1 is a possible D gene (6 bases). CDR1 and CDR2 from the germline V gene are MDHEN and SYDVKM. The CDR3 sequence is 15 residues long. Deletions cut 7 bases from V and 7 bases from J, with 22 bases between. CDR3 amino acids: CASTLLVRGRVGYTF. The DNA of the CDR3 is TGTGCCAGCACCCTCTTAGTCAGGGGACGGGTTGGCTACACCTTC.

V usage is TRBV6-4 and J usage is TRBJ1-1; D gene unclear. The ends were cut back, 2 bases at V and 0 bases at J, with 16 bases in the middle. CDR3 length: 17 residues. Germline V gene sequence: CDR1 MRHNA, CDR2 SNTAGT. CDR3 region: CASSDADPPTVNTEAFF. CDR3 nucleotide sequence: TGTGCCAGCAGTGACGCTGACCCGCCAACCGTGAACACTGAAGCTTTCTTT.

The chain uses TRBV6-1 and TRBJ2-2, with D perhaps given as TRBD1 or TRBD2 (5 bases each). Trimming cost V 3 bases and J 7 bases, with 9 bases left between them. The CDR3 is made up of 13 amino acids. CDR1 is MNHNS and CDR2 is SASEGT in the germline V gene. The DNA of the CDR3 is TGTGCCAGCAGTGATCGAGGGGTCGGGGAGCTGTTTTTT. It codes for CASSDRGVGELFF.

This clone appeared once. The J gene is TRBJ2-3, the V gene TRBV15; 8 bases agree with TRBD1. CDR1 LNHNV and CDR2 YYDKDF come from the germline V gene (reference sequence). CDR3 length: 16 residues. Trimming cost V 1 base and J 5 bases; bases outside gene matches: 8. The CDR3 DNA is TGTGCCACCAGCAGAGTTCAGGGGGCAGGAGTAGATACGCAGTATTTT. Translating it yields CATSRVQGAGVDTQYF.

With respect to this clone: Other DNA sequences within the sample encode an identical CDR3. V gene TRBV30 combines with J gene TRBJ1-1; D is uncertain. V was shortened by 2 bases and J by 1 base, with 2 bases between the two germline ends. The germline V gene encodes CDR1 GTSNPN and CDR2 SVGIG (reference sequence). The CDR3 loop spans 11 amino acids. DNA of the CDR3: TGTGCCTGGAGTCGGAACACTGAAGCTTTCTTT. It encodes CAWSRNTEAFF.

The rearrangement links TRBV28 to TRBJ1-2; 8 nucleotides line up with TRBD1. Germline CDR1 and CDR2: MDHEN and SYDVKM. CDR3 length: 19 residues. The ends lost 7 bases at V and 5 bases at J; junction bases unmatched: 24. For the CDR3, the DNA is TGTGCCAGCACCGAACTAGGGGTTGCGCAGGGGGCAGCGGGATATGGCTACACCTTC. It translates to CASTELGVAQGAAGYGYTF.

This chain joins TRBV5-6 and TRBJ2-3, with D maybe TRBD1 (5 bases). The CDR3 length is 15 residues. V was pared by 1 base and J by 2 bases, with 11 bases between. The germline CDR1 and CDR2 sequences are SGHDT and YYEEEE. The CDR3 loop is CASSLSAGSTDTQYF. CDR3 sequence (DNA): TGTGCCAGCAGCTTGTCTGCAGGGTCCACAGATACGCAGTATTTT.

The chain combines TRBV7-8 with TRBJ2-5; the match to TRBD2 covers 7 bases. The germline gives CDR1 SGHVS, CDR2 FQNEAQ. The CDR3 has 15 residues. V shed 3 bases and J 3 bases; nucleotides not matched to a gene: 7. CDR3 loop: CASSFSLAVEETQYF. The CDR3 region has the DNA TGTGCCAGCAGCTTCAGCCTAGCGGTAGAAGAGACCCAGTACTTC.

V gene TRBV5-1 combines with J gene TRBJ1-1, with a weak D call TRBD1 (6 bases). This CDR3 region has 14 residues. Germline CDR1 SGHRS, CDR2 YFSETQ. Trimming left V 4 bases short and J 5 bases short, with 15 bases between. The CDR3 region is CASSPGGAVTEAFF. The CDR3 DNA reads as TGCGCCAGCAGCCCCGGGGGGGCGGTAACTGAAGCTTTCTTT.

V usage is TRBV7-8 and J usage is TRBJ2-5; a weak D match, TRBD1 (5 bases). The tail of the sequence fits TRBJ2-7 better, so the J call may be wrong. CDR3 length: 13 amino acids. Germline V gene lookup returns CDR1 SGHVS and CDR2 FQNEAQ. This chain's CDR3 is CASSLTGPYEQYF. CDR3 nucleotides: TGTGCCAGCAGCTTAACAGGACCCTACGAGCAGTACTTC.

CDR3 nucleotides: TGTGCCAGCAGTTGGGCAGGGGGCACTGAAGCTTTCTTT. Translated: CASSWAGGTEAFF. The chain carries TRBV27 and TRBJ1-1; 7 nucleotides match TRBD1. The CDR3 loop spans 13 amino acids. Looked up from germline, CDR1 is MNHEY and CDR2 is SMNVEV (reference sequence). V lost 4 bases to trimming and J lost 4 bases; unmatched junction nucleotides: 3.

The chain uses TRBV7-9 and TRBJ2-5; no firm D call. The CDR3 has 12 amino acids. CDR1 and CDR2 from the germline V gene are SEHNR and FQNEAQ (reference sequence). The ends were cut back, 5 bases at V and 4 bases at J, with 8 bases in the middle. The CDR3 loop reads CASSVRRETQYF. CDR3 DNA sequence: TGTGCCAGCAGCGTAAGAAGAGAGACCCAGTACTTC.

The rearrangement joins TRBV13 to TRBJ1-1, with a tentative D call TRBD1 (6 bases). The CDR3 contains 15 residues. Germline V gives CDR1 PRHDT, CDR2 FYEKMQ (reference sequence). The V end lost 5 bases, the J end lost 1 base, and 14 bases lay between the germline ends. The CDR3 sequence is CASSQNRERNTEAFF. The CDR3 nucleotides read TGTGCCAGCAGCCAAAACAGGGAAAGGAACACTGAAGCTTTCTTT.

The CDR3 here is CASSPRGTGELFF. CDR3 nucleotide sequence: TGTGCCAGCAGTCCCCGTGGCACCGGGGAGCTGTTTTTT. This rearrangement joins TRBV6-6 to TRBJ2-2; no firm D call. From germline, CDR1 is MNHNY and CDR2 SVGAGI (reference sequence). This CDR3 has 13 amino acids. Trimming took off 5 bases at V and 4 bases at J, with 8 bases between the two ends.

The chain couples TRBV7-2 to TRBJ1-3, with D uncertain. The CDR3 loop spans 12 amino acids. Germline CDR1 is SGHTA and CDR2 is FQGNSA. Trimming took 3 bases from V and 4 from J, leaving 4 bases between them. CDR3: CASSFQGNTIYF. In DNA, the CDR3 is TGTGCCAGCAGCTTCCAGGGAAACACCATATATTTT.

This sequence joins TRBV6-1 and TRBJ1-1; D may be TRBD1 (6 bases). Per the germline V gene, CDR1 is MNHNS and CDR2 is SASEGT. The CDR3 is 13 amino acids. V gave up 7 bases and J gave up 4 bases, with 13 bases separating them. The CDR3 coding sequence is TGTGCCAGCAAAGGGGCAGGGGCCACTGAAGCTTTCTTT. Translation gives CASKGAGATEAFF.

This clone came up many times. The chain joins TRBV29-1 to TRBJ1-1, with D possibly being TRBD1 (5 bases). Trimming shortened V by 8 bases and J by 4 bases, and 14 bases separated the two germline ends. The CDR3 sequence is 12 residues long. Germline lookup yields CDR1 SQVTM and CDR2 ANQGSEA. The CDR3 DNA follows: TGCAGCTTATCGACAGAGGCCACTGAAGCTTTCTTT. Translated, it gives CSLSTEATEAFF.

The rearrangement links TRBV30 to TRBJ1-1; weak D call: TRBD1 (6 bases). The CDR3 consists of 16 residues. CDR1 and CDR2 from the germline V gene are GTSNPN and SVGIG (reference sequence). Trimming stripped 2 bases from V and 3 bases from J, with 19 bases between. The CDR3 sequence: CAWSPGGADTYTEAFF. In nucleotides, the CDR3 is TGTGCCTGGAGTCCGGGGGGCGCGGACACATACACTGAAGCTTTCTTT.

For the CDR3, the DNA is TGTGCCACACTAGGACTTACCCTCTACGAGCAGTACTTC. Translated: CATLGLTLYEQYF. This chain uses TRBV10-3 with TRBJ2-7; maybe TRBD2 (5 bases). V dropped 10 bases and J dropped 3 bases, with 16 bases sitting between them. Germline assignment: CDR1 ENHRY and CDR2 SYGVKD. The CDR3 extends over 13 amino acids.

V and J are TRBV11-2 and TRBJ2-1; D gene unclear. The V gene lost 2 bases and the J gene lost 6 bases, with 11 bases spanning the gap. This CDR3 region has 14 residues. The V gene's germline CDR1 is SGHAT and CDR2 FQNNGV. This chain's CDR3 is CASSLQSYLNEQFF. CDR3 nucleotides: TGTGCCAGCAGCTTACAATCATATCTCAATGAGCAGTTCTTC.

J is TRBJ1-1 and V is TRBV5-1, with TRBD1 matching over 10 bases. V lost 4 bases, J lost 6 bases, and 9 bases stayed unmatched. The CDR3 spans 15 residues. CDR1 and CDR2 from the germline V gene are SGHRS and YFSETQ. CDR3 nucleotide sequence: TGCGCCAGCAGCAGGACAGGGGGAACGGACGCTGAAGCTTTCTTT. Translation gives CASSRTGGTDAEAFF.

Concerning this clone itself: The junction and the germline gene differ at one end; a read error may be behind it. CDR3 sequence reads: CASNLMGSYTEQFF. CDR3 nucleotides: TGCGCCAGCAACTTAATGGGCTCCTACACTGAGCAGTTCTTC. The chain combines TRBV7-3 with TRBJ2-1; D is uncertain. The CDR3 covers 14 residues. CDR1 and CDR2 from the germline V gene are SGHTA and FQGTGA.

V is TRBV28 and J is TRBJ1-1; D gene ambiguous. CDR1 MDHEN and CDR2 SYDVKM come from the germline V gene. The CDR3 is 13 residues long. The V and J ends lost 6 bases and 0 bases respectively, with 8 bases between them. The CDR3 DNA follows: TGTGCCAGCAGCCCGTTGATGAACACTGAAGCTTTCTTT. Amino acids: CASSPLMNTEAFF.

The chain couples TRBV6-1 to TRBJ2-6; D might be TRBD1 (6 bases). Per germline, CDR1 MNHNS and CDR2 SASEGT. Between the trimmed V and J ends, which lost 6 bases and 2 bases, there was a span of 11 bases. CDR3 length equals 15 residues. In DNA, the CDR3 is TGTGCCAGCAGATCGACAGGAGCTGGGGCCAACGTCCTGACTTTC. Protein product: CASRSTGAGANVLTF.

The V gene is TRBV30, the J gene TRBJ2-7, with D perhaps matching TRBD2 (5 bases). The CDR3 runs to 14 residues. Trimming took off 0 bases at V and 6 bases at J, with 15 bases between the two ends. Germline CDR1 is GTSNPN and CDR2 is SVGIG (reference sequence). CDR3 sequence (DNA): TGTGCCTGGAGTGTACGATCGATGGCGGGCGAGCAGTACTTC. Its protein is CAWSVRSMAGEQYF.

This clone was seen only once. This chain joins TRBV18 and TRBJ1-1; possibly TRBD1 for D (6 bases). Germline assignment: CDR1 KGHSH and CDR2 LQKENI. V dropped 3 bases and J dropped 6 bases, with 14 bases sitting between them. The CDR3 loop spans 14 amino acids. The CDR3 region is CASSPTRGRAEAFF. Here the CDR3 DNA reads TGTGCCAGCTCACCCACGAGGGGGAGGGCTGAAGCTTTCTTT.

The genes are TRBV28 and TRBJ2-3; D possibly corresponds to TRBD2 (7 bases). The CDR3 is 14 residues long. CDR1 and CDR2 (germline): MDHEN, SYDVKM. V was pared by 9 bases and J by 0 bases, with 13 bases between. CDR3: CASLEGGSTDTQYF. The CDR3 DNA follows: TGTGCCAGTTTGGAGGGGGGGAGCACAGATACGCAGTATTTT.